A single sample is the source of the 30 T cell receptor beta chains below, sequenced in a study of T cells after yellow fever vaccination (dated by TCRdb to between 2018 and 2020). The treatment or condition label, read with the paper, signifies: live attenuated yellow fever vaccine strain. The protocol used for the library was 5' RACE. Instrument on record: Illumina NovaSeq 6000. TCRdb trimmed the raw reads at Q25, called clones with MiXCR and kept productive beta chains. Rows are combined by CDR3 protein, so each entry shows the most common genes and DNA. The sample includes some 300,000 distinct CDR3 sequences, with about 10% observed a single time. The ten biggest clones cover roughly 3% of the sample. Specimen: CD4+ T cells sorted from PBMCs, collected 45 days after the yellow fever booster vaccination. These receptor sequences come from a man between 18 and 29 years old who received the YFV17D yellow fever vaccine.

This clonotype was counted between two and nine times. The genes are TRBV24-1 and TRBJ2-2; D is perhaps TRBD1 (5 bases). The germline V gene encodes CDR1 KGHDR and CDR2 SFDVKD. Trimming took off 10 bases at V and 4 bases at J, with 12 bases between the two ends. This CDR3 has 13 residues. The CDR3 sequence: CATGDRGTGELFF. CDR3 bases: TGTGCCACTGGGGATAGGGGCACCGGGGAGCTGTTTTTT.

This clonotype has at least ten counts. The DNA for the CDR3 is TGTGCCAGCAGCGTCTCAGGGAACTATGGCTACACCTTC. Amino acids: CASSVSGNYGYTF. The chain joins TRBV6-5 to TRBJ1-2; D is perhaps TRBD1 (5 bases). Trimming took 6 bases from V and 2 from J, leaving 10 bases between them. The germline CDR1 and CDR2 sequences are MNHEY and SVGAGI. This CDR3 contains 13 residues.

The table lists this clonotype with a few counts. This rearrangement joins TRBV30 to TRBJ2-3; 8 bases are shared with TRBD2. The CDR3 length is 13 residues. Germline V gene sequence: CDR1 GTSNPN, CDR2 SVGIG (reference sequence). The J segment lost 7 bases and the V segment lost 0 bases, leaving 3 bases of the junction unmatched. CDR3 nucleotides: TGTGCCTGGAGTGTCGGGGGGGCGTATACGCAGTATTTT. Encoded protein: CAWSVGGAYTQYF.

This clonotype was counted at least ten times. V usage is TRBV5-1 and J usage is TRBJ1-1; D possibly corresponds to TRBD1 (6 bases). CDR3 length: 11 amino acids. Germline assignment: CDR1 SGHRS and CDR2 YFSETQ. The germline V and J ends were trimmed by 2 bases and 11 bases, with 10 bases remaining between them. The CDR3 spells CASSFRGQAFF. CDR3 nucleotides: TGCGCCAGCAGCTTCCGGGGGCAGGCTTTCTTT.

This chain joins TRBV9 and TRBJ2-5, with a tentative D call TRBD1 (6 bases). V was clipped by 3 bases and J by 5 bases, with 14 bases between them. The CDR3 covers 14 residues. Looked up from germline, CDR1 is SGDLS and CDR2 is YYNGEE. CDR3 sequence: CASSALEGEETQYF. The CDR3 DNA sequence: TGTGCCAGCAGCGCTCTAGAGGGGGAGGAGACCCAGTACTTC. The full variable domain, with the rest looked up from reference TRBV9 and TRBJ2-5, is DSGVTQTPKHLITATGQRVTLRCSPRSGDLSVYWYQQSLDQGLQFLIQYYNGEERAKGNILERFSAQQFPDLHSELNLSSLELGDSALYFCASSALEGEETQYFGPGTRLLVL.

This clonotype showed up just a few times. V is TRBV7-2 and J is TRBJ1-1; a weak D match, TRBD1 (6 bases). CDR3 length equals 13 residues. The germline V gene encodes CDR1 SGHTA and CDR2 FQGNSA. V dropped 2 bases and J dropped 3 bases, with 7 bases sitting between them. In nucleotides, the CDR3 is TGTGCCAGCAGCTTACGACAGGACACTGAAGCTTTCTTT. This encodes CASSLRQDTEAFF.

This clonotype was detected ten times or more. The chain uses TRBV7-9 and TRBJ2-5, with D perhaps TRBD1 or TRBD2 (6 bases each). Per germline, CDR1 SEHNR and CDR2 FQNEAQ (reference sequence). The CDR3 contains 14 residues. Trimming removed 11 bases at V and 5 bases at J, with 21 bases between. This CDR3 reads CALSTSVGGETQYF. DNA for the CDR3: TGTGCCTTAAGCACCTCCGTAGGGGGGGAGACCCAGTACTTC.

The CDR3 is CASSLQGDYEQYF. The CDR3 DNA reads as TGCGCCAGCAGCTTACAGGGGGACTACGAGCAGTACTTC. The chain joins TRBV5-1 to TRBJ2-7; 8 bases are shared with TRBD1. The CDR3 covers 13 residues. Germline V CDR1 and CDR2: SGHRS, YFSETQ. Unmatched junction bases numbered 1, after V lost 2 bases and J lost 3 bases.

The CDR3 loop is CASSQVATQETQYF. The CDR3 DNA reads TGTGCCAGCAGCCAAGTTGCAACTCAAGAGACCCAGTACTTC. The gene calls are TRBV14 and TRBJ2-5; no clear D gene. Germline CDR1 is SGHDN and CDR2 is FVKESK. The CDR3 loop spans 14 amino acids. V gave up 1 base and J gave up 2 bases, with 8 bases separating them.

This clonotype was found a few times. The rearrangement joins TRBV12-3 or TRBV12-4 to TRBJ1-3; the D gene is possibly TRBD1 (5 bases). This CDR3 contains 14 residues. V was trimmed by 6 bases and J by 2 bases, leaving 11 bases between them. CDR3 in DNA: TGTGCCAGCAGGCCACAGGTCGCTGGAAACACCATATATTTT. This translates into CASRPQVAGNTIYF.

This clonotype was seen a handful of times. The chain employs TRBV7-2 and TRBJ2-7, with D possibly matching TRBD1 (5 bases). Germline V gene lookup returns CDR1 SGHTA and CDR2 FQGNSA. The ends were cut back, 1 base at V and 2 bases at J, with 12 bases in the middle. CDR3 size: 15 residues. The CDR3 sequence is CASSLGGRVPYEQYV. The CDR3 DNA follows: TGTGCCAGCAGCTTAGGTGGCAGGGTCCCCTACGAGCAGTACGTC.

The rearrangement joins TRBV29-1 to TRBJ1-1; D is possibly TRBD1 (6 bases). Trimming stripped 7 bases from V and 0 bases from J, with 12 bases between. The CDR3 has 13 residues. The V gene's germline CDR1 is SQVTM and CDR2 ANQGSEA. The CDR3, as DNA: TGCAGCGGGGCGGCAGGGGTGAACACTGAAGCTTTCTTT. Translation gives CSGAAGVNTEAFF.

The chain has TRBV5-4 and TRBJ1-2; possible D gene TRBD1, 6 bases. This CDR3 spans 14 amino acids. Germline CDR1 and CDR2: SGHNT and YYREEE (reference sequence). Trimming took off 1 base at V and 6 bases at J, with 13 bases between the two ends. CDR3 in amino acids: CASSLLGALDGYTF. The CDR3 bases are TGTGCCAGCAGCTTGTTGGGGGCGCTGGATGGCTACACCTTC.

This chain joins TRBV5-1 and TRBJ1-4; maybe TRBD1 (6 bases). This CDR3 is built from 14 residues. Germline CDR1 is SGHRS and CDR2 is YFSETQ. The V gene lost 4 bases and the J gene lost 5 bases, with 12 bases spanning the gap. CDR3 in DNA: TGCGCCAGCAGCCTCCAGACAGGAAATGAAAAACTGTTTTTT. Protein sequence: CASSLQTGNEKLFF.

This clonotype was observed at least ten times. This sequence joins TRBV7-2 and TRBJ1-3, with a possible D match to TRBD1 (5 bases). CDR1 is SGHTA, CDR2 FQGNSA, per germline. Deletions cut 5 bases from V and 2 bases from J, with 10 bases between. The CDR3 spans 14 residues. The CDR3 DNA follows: TGTGCCAGCAGCACGGGGACGACTGGAAACACCATATATTTT. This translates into CASSTGTTGNTIYF. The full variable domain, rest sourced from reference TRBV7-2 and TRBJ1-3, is GAGVSQSPSNKVTEKGKDVELRCDPISGHTALYWYRQSLGQGLEFLIYFQGNSAPDKSGLPSDRFSAERTGGSVSTLTIQRTQQEDSAVYLCASSTGTTGNTIYFGEGSWLTVV.

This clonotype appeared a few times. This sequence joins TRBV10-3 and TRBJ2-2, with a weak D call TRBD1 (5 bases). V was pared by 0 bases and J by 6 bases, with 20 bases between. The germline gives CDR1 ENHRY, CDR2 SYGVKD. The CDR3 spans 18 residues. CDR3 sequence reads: CAISESKSRQGSAGELFF. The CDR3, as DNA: TGTGCCATCAGTGAGTCGAAGAGTCGGCAGGGTTCGGCCGGGGAGCTGTTTTTT.

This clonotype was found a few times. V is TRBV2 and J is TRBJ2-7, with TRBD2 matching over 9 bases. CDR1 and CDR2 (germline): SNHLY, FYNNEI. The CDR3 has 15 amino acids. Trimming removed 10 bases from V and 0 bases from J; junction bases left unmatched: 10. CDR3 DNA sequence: TGTGCCACTACGAAGGTAGCGGGGGCCTCCTACGAGCAGTACGTC. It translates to CATTKVAGASYEQYV.

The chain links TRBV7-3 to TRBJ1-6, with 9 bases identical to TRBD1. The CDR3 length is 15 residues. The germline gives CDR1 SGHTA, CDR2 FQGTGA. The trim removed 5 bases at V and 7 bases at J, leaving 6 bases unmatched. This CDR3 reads CASSPGTGMNSPLHF. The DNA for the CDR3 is TGTGCCAGCAGCCCCGGGACAGGGATGAATTCACCCCTCCACTTT.

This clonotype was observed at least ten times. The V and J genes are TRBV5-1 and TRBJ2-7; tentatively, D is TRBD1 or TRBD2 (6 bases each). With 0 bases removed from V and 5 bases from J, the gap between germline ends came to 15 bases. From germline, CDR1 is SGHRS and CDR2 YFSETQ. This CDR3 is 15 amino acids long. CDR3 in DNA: TGCGCCAGCAGCTTGGCCCGGGGGCTTTTCGACGAGCAGTACTTC. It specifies CASSLARGLFDEQYF.

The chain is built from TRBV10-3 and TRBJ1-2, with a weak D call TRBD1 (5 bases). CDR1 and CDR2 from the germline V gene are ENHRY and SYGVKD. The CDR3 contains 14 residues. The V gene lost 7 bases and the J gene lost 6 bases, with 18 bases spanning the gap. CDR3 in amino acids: CAITHVRESDGYTF. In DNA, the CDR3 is TGTGCCATCACTCATGTCAGGGAGTCCGATGGCTACACCTTC.

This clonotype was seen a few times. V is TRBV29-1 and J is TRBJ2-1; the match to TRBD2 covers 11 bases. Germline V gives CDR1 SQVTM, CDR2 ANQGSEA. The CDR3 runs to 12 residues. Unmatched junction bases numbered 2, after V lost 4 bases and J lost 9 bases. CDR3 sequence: CSVGLAGSEQFF. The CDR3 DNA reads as TGCAGCGTTGGACTAGCGGGGAGTGAGCAGTTCTTC.

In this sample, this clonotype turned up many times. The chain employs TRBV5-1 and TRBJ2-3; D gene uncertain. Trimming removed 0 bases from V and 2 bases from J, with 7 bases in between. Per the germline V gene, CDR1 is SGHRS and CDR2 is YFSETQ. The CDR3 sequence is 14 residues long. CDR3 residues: CASSLVGITDTQYF. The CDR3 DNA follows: TGCGCCAGCAGCTTGGTGGGAATCACAGATACGCAGTATTTT.

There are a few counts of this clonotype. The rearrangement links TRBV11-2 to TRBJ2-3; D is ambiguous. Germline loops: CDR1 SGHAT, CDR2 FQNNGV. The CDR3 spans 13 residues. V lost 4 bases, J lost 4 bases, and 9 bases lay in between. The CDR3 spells CASSWGAPDTQYF. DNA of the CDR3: TGTGCCAGCAGCTGGGGTGCTCCAGATACGCAGTATTTT.

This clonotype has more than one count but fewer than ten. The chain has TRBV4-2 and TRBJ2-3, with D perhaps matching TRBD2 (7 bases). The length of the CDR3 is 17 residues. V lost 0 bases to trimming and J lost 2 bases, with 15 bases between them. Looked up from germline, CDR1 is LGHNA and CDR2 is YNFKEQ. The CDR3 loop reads CASSQDGAGDYTDTQYF. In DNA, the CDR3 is TGTGCCAGCAGCCAAGACGGGGCAGGGGACTACACAGATACGCAGTATTTT.

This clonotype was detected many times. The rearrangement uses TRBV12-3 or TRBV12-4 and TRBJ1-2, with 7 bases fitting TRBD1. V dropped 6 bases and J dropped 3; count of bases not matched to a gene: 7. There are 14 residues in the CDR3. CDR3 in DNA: TGTGCCAGCAGCCTAATCGGGACAGACTATGGCTACACCTTC. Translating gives CASSLIGTDYGYTF.

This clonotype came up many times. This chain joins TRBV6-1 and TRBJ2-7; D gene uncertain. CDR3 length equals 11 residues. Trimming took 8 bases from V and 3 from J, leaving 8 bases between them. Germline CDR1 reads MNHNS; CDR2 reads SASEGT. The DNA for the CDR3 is TGTGCCAGCCGTGGAGTCTACGAGCAGTACTTC. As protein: CASRGVYEQYF.

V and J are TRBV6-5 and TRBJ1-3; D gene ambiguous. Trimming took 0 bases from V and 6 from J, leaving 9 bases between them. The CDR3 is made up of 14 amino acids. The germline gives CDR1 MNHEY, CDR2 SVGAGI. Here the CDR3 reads CASSYSGRTNTIYF. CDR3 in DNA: TGTGCCAGCAGTTACTCGGGCCGAACAAACACCATATATTTT.

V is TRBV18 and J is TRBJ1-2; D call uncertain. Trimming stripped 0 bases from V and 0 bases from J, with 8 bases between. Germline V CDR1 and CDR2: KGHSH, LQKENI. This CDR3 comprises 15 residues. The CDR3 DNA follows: TGTGCCAGCTCACCACCGTTTAGCACTAACTATGGCTACACCTTC. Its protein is CASSPPFSTNYGYTF.

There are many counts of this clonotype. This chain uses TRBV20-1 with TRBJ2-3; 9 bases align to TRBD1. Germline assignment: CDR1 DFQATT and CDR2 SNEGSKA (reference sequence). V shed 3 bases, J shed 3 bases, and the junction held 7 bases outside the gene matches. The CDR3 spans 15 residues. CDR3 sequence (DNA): TGCAGTGCTAGTCGAAGACAGGGGGAAACAGATACGCAGTATTTT. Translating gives CSASRRQGETDTQYF.

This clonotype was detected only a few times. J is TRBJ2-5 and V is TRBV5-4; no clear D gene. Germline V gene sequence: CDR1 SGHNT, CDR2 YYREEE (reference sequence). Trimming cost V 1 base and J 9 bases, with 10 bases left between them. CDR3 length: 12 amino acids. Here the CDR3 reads CASSLNYPPQYF. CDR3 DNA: TGTGCCAGCAGCTTGAATTACCCTCCCCAGTACTTC.